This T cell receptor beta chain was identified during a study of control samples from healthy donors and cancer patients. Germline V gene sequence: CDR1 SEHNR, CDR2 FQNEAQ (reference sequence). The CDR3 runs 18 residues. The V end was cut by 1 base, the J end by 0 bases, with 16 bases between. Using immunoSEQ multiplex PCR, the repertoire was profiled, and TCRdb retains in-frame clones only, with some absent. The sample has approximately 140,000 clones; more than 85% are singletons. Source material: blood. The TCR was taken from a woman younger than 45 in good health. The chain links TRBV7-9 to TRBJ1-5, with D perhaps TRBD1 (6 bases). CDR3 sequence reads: CASSLVAGARDSNQPQHF. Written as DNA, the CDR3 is TGTGCCAGCAGCTTAGTGGCAGGGGCGCGGGATAGCAATCAGCCCCAGCATTTT.